The 18 T cell receptor beta chains below all came from one sample that was sequenced in a study of blood T cell repertoires in COVID-19. Clones were read by immunoSEQ multiplex PCR, and TCRdb kept only the in-frame ones, dropping some. Seen here are about 240,000 clones, 87% observed once, and the top ten hold about 7%. The sample was peripheral blood. The receptors originated from a man in his 60s who had recovered from COVID-19.

In the case of this clone: The sample has other DNA sequences that encode this CDR3 too. This chain uses TRBV19 with TRBJ1-5; 7 bases are shared with TRBD1. Germline CDR1 and CDR2: LNHDA and SQIVND (reference sequence). J was trimmed by 4 bases and V by 3 bases; bases with no gene match: 3. This CDR3 contains 14 residues. CDR3 sequence: CASSISRGNQPQHF. The CDR3 DNA is TGTGCCAGTAGTATCAGCAGGGGGAATCAGCCCCAGCATTTT.

Concerning this clone: Germline and junction disagree at one end, which may indicate a read error. The V and J genes are TRBV2 and TRBJ2-4; 7 bases map to TRBD2. CDR1 and CDR2 (germline): SNHLY, FYNNEI. The CDR3 loop spans 11 amino acids. The CDR3 bases are TGTGCCAGCAGGATGGGGGGGGAGAGGTGGTTC. Its translation: CASRMGGERWF.

This chain connects TRBV11-2 to TRBJ2-3; the D is unclear. The germline CDR1 and CDR2 sequences are SGHAT and FQNNGV. The CDR3 is 15 residues long. Between the trimmed V and J ends, which lost 0 bases and 1 base, there was a span of 8 bases. CDR3 nucleotide sequence: TGTGCCAGCAGCTTAGATGGCCTCCGCACAGATACGCAGTATTTT. Residues: CASSLDGLRTDTQYF.

This chain connects TRBV3-1 (or the pseudogene TRBV3-2) to TRBJ2-1; 8 bases line up with TRBD2. V lost 4 bases, J lost 9 bases, and 14 bases stayed unmatched. There are 16 residues in the CDR3. CDR1 and CDR2 from the germline V gene are LGHDT and YNNKEL (reference sequence). The CDR3 sequence is CASSLNPGGGRSEQFF. The CDR3 DNA follows: TGTGCCAGCAGCCTCAACCCGGGGGGGGGCCGAAGTGAGCAGTTCTTC.

The chain combines TRBV5-4 with TRBJ1-2; 8 bases are a match to TRBD1. CDR3 length: 15 amino acids. Germline loops: CDR1 SGHNT, CDR2 YYREEE (reference sequence). The trim removed 4 bases at V and 1 base at J, leaving 6 bases unmatched. CDR3 region: CASSAYRGGNYGYTF. The DNA of the CDR3 is TGTGCCAGCAGCGCTTACAGGGGGGGTAACTATGGCTACACCTTC.

The chain combines TRBV7-9 with TRBJ2-7; 9 bases agree with TRBD2. The CDR3 contains 17 residues. Per the germline V gene, CDR1 is SEHNR and CDR2 is FQNEAQ (reference sequence). The V gene end was trimmed by 3 bases and the J gene end by 2 bases; junction bases not matched to a gene: 11. Here the CDR3 reads CASSLTIAGATAYEQYF. The DNA of the CDR3 is TGTGCCAGCAGCTTGACTATAGCGGGGGCTACAGCCTACGAGCAGTACTTC.

The chain is built from TRBV4-1 and TRBJ1-4; D might be TRBD1 (5 bases). CDR1 MGHRA and CDR2 YSYEKL come from the germline V gene. This CDR3 is 15 amino acids long. Trimming cost V 1 base and J 7 bases, with 13 bases left between them. CDR3 nucleotide sequence: TGCGCCAGCAGCCAAGTGCAGGGTTCTTTTGAAAAACTGTTTTTT. Residues: CASSQVQGSFEKLFF.

The table lists this clone with a count of one. The chain has TRBV6-5 and TRBJ2-7, with 8 bases aligning to TRBD1. Germline lookup yields CDR1 MNHEY and CDR2 SVGAGI. The ends lost 0 bases at V and 2 bases at J; junction bases unmatched: 3. The CDR3 sequence is 15 residues long. The CDR3: CASSYSGQETYEQYF. CDR3 DNA: TGTGCCAGCAGTTACTCGGGACAGGAAACCTACGAGCAGTACTTC.

This clone was seen only a few times. The rearrangement uses TRBV4-2 and TRBJ2-5; 8 nucleotides line up with TRBD1. This CDR3 region has 14 residues. V dropped 1 base and J dropped 2; count of bases not matched to a gene: 0. Germline lookup yields CDR1 LGHNA and CDR2 YNFKEQ. Written as DNA, the CDR3 is TGTGCCAGCAGCCAAGGGACAGGGCAAGAGACCCAGTACTTC. Translation: CASSQGTGQETQYF.

The gene calls are TRBV19 and TRBJ1-2; D is perhaps TRBD1 (5 bases). This CDR3 has 14 amino acids. V lost 7 bases, J lost 5 bases, and 17 bases lay in between. Germline-derived CDR1 and CDR2 are LNHDA and SQIVND (reference sequence). Here the CDR3 DNA reads TGTGCCAGTACCGAGATGGGGACTGATTATGGCTACACCTTC. It specifies CASTEMGTDYGYTF.

The V and J genes are TRBV24-1 and TRBJ1-4; D may be TRBD1 (5 bases). The germline V gene has CDR1 KGHDR and CDR2 SFDVKD. The CDR3 consists of 18 residues. V shed 4 bases and J shed 4 bases, with 21 bases lying between them. The CDR3 protein is CATSEPPDSQADNEKLFF. For the CDR3, the DNA is TGTGCCACCAGTGAACCCCCCGACAGCCAGGCAGATAATGAAAAACTGTTTTTT.

The chain recombines TRBV9 with TRBJ2-5, with D unclear. The CDR3 contains 13 residues. Germline-derived CDR1 and CDR2 are SGDLS and YYNGEE. V dropped 7 bases and J dropped 2 bases, with 12 bases sitting between them. The chain's CDR3 is CASSEPLQETQYF. The CDR3 coding sequence is TGTGCCAGCTCCGAACCCCTACAAGAGACCCAGTACTTC.

The chain carries TRBV19 and TRBJ2-7; 8 positions match TRBD1. The CDR3 loop spans 15 amino acids. Germline CDR1 LNHDA, CDR2 SQIVND (reference sequence). With 4 bases clipped from V and 0 bases from J, the junction kept 5 bases outside the gene matches. The CDR3 sequence: CASSTQGANSYEQYF. The CDR3 nucleotides read TGTGCCAGTAGTACCCAGGGGGCTAACTCCTACGAGCAGTACTTC.

The rearrangement links TRBV6-6 to TRBJ2-3; no definite D call. Germline V gives CDR1 MNHNY, CDR2 SVGAGI (reference sequence). Trimming pared 5 bases from V and 2 bases from J, leaving 11 bases between. This CDR3 comprises 14 residues. The CDR3 is CASSHGHATDTQYF. The CDR3 DNA reads TGTGCCAGCAGTCATGGCCACGCCACAGATACGCAGTATTTT.

The rearrangement uses TRBV7-2 and TRBJ2-3, with TRBD2 as a possible D gene (6 bases). The V end lost 4 bases, the J end lost 4 bases, and 15 bases lay between the germline ends. CDR3 length: 15 amino acids. The germline V gene encodes CDR1 SGHTA and CDR2 FQGNSA. CDR3 amino acids: CASSYRESPPDTQYF. The CDR3 nucleotides read TGTGCCAGCAGCTACCGGGAGAGTCCCCCAGATACGCAGTATTTT.

This sequence joins TRBV18 and TRBJ1-1, with D uncertain. The germline V gene has CDR1 KGHSH and CDR2 LQKENI. CDR3 length: 13 residues. With 3 bases removed from V and 0 bases from J, the gap between germline ends came to 5 bases. The CDR3 region has the DNA TGTGCCAGCTCACCGGACTTGAACACTGAAGCTTTCTTT. It translates to CASSPDLNTEAFF.

J is TRBJ2-2 and V is TRBV5-1; the D gene is possibly TRBD1 (5 bases). The CDR3 is 15 residues long. V dropped 0 bases and J dropped 2 bases, with 8 bases sitting between them. Germline loops: CDR1 SGHRS, CDR2 YFSETQ. CDR3 in DNA: TGCGCCAGCAGCTTGGACAGGCATAACACCGGGGAGCTGTTTTTT. This codes for CASSLDRHNTGELFF. Complete variable domain (other parts from reference TRBV5-1 and TRBJ2-2): KAGVTQTPRYLIKTRGQQVTLSCSPISGHRSVSWYQQTPGQGLQFLFEYFSETQRNKGNFPGRFSGRQFSNSRSEMNVSTLELGDSALYLCASSLDRHNTGELFFGEGSRLTVL.

The CDR3 loop is CAIRSSGASSYNEQFF. The CDR3 coding sequence is TGTGCCATCAGATCCAGCGGGGCTAGCTCCTACAATGAGCAGTTCTTC. The V gene is TRBV10-3, the J gene TRBJ2-1; 7 bases agree with TRBD2. Germline CDR1 is ENHRY and CDR2 is SYGVKD. This CDR3 contains 16 residues. The V gene end was trimmed by 6 bases and the J gene end by 0 bases; junction bases not matched to a gene: 8.